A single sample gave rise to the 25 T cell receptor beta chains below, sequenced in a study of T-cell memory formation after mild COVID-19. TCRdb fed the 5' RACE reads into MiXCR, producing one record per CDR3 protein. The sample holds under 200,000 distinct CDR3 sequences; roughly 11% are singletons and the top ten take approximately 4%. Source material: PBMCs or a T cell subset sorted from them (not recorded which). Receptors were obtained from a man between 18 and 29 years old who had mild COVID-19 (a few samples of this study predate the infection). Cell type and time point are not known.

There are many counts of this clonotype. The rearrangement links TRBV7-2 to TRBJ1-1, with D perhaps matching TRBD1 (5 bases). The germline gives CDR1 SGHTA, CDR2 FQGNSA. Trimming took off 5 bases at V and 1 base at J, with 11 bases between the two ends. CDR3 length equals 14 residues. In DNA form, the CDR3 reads TGTGCCAGCAGCGCGGGACCCCCGAACACTGAAGCTTTCTTT. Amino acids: CASSAGPPNTEAFF. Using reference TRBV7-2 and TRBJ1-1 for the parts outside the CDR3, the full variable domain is GAGVSQSPSNKVTEKGKDVELRCDPISGHTALYWYRQSLGQGLEFLIYFQGNSAPDKSGLPSDRFSAERTGGSVSTLTIQRTQQEDSAVYLCASSAGPPNTEAFFGQGTRLTVV.

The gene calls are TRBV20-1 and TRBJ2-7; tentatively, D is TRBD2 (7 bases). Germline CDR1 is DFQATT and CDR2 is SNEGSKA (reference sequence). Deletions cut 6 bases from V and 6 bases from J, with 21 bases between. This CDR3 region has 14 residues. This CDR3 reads CSATLDARGGEQYF. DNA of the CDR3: TGCAGTGCAACCCTCGATGCGAGGGGGGGCGAGCAGTACTTC.

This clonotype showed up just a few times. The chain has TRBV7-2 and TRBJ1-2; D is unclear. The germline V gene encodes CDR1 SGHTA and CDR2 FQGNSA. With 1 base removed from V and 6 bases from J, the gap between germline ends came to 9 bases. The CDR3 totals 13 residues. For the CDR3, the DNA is TGTGCCAGCAGCTTAGGTCCCCTAGATGGCTACACCTTC. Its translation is CASSLGPLDGYTF.

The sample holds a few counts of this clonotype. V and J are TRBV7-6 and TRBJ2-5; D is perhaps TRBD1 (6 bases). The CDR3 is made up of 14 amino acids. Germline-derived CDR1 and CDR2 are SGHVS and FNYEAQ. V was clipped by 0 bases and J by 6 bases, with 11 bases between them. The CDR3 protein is CASSLASRGKTQYF. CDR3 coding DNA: TGTGCCAGCAGCTTAGCCAGCAGGGGAAAGACCCAGTACTTC.

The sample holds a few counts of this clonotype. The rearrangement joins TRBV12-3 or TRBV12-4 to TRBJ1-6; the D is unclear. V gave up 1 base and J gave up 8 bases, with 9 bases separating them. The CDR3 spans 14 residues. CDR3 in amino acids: CASSLVPPDSPLHF. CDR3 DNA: TGTGCCAGCAGTTTAGTTCCCCCGGATTCACCCCTCCACTTT.

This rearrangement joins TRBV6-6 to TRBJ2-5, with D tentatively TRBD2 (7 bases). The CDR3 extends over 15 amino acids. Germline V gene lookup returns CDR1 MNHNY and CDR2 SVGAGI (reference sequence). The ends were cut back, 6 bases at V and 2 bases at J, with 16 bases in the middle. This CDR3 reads CASSSRRGGQETQYF. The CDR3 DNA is TGTGCCAGCAGCTCACGGAGGGGGGGTCAAGAGACCCAGTACTTC.

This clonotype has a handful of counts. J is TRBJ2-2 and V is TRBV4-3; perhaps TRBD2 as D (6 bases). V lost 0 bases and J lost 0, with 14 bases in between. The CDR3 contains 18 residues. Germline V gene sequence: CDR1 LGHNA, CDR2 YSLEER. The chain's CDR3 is CASSQEGWRVTNTGELFF. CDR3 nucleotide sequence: TGCGCCAGCAGCCAAGAAGGCTGGAGGGTCACGAACACCGGGGAGCTGTTTTTT.

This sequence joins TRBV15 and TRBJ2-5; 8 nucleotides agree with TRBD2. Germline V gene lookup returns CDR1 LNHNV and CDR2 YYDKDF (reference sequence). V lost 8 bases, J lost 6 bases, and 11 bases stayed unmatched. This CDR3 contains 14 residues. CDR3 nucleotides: TGTGCCACCGGGACCGGGGGGGCCTCGAAGACCCAGTACTTC. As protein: CATGTGGASKTQYF.

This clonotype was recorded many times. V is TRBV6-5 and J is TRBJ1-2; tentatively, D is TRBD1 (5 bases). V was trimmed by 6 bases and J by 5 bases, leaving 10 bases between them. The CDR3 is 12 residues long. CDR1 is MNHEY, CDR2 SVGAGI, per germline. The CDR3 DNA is TGTGCCAGCAGAGACAGTTCTTATGGCTACACCTTC. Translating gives CASRDSSYGYTF.

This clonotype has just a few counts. Here the CDR3 reads CASTYGAAMSSTQYF. For the CDR3, the DNA is TGTGCCAGCACTTATGGGGCGGCCATGTCTAGTACGCAGTATTTT. The chain employs TRBV6-2 or TRBV6-3 and TRBJ2-3; D might be TRBD1 (5 bases). CDR1 is MNHEY and CDR2 is SVGEGT in the germline V gene. V lost 7 bases to trimming and J lost 8 bases, with 22 bases between them. This CDR3 has 15 residues.

The CDR3 DNA reads TGTGCCAGCAGCGTAGGAGGGGAGTCAAGCAGGCTTTTCTTT. Its translation: CASSVGGESSRLFF. This rearrangement joins TRBV9 to TRBJ1-1, with a weak D call TRBD1 (5 bases). Trimming removed 0 bases at V and 13 bases at J, with 19 bases between. CDR1 and CDR2 (germline): SGDLS, YYNGEE. This CDR3 comprises 14 residues.

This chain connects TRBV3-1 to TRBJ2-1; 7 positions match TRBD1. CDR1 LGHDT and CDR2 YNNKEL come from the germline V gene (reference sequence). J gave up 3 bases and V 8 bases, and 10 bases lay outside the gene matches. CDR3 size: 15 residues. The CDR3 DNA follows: TGTGCCAGCCAAACAGGGGATGGTAACTACAATGAGCAGTTCTTC. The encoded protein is CASQTGDGNYNEQFF.

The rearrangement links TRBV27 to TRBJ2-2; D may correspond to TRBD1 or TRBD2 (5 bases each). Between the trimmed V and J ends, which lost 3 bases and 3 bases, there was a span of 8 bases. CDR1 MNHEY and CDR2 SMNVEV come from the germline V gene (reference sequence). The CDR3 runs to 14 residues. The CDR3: CASSFRGHTGELFF. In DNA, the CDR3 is TGTGCCAGCAGTTTCCGGGGCCACACCGGGGAGCTGTTTTTT.

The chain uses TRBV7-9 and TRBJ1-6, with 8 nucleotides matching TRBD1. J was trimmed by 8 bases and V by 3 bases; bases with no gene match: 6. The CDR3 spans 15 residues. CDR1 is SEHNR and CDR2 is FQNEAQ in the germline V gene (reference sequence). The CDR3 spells CASSFGQGLYSPLHF. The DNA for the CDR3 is TGTGCCAGCAGCTTCGGACAGGGCTTGTATTCACCCCTCCACTTT.

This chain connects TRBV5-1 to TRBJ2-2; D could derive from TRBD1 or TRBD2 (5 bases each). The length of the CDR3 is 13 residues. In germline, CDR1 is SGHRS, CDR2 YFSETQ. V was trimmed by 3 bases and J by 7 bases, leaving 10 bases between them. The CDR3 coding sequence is TGCGCCAGCAGCTCCCCTGGGGGCGGGGAGCTGTTTTTT. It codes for CASSSPGGGELFF.

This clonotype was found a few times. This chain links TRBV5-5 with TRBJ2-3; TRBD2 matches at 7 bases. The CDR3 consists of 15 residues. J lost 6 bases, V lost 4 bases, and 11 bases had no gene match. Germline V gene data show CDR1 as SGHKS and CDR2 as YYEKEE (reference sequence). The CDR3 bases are TGTGCCAGCAGCCCCTGGACTAGAGGGGCCGATACGCAGTATTTT. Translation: CASSPWTRGADTQYF.

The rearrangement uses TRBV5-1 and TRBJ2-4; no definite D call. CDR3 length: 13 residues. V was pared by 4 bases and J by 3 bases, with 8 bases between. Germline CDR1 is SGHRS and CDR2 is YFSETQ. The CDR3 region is CASSISDKNIQYF. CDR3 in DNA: TGCGCCAGCAGCATTTCGGACAAAAACATTCAGTACTTC.

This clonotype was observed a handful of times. CDR3 in DNA: TGTGCCAGCACCCCGGGACAGGGGGTAAAGCAGTTCTTC. Protein product: CASTPGQGVKQFF. The rearrangement links TRBV12-3 or TRBV12-4 to TRBJ2-1; 11 nucleotides align to TRBD1. The CDR3 length is 13 residues. The ends lost 7 bases at V and 11 bases at J; junction bases unmatched: 7.

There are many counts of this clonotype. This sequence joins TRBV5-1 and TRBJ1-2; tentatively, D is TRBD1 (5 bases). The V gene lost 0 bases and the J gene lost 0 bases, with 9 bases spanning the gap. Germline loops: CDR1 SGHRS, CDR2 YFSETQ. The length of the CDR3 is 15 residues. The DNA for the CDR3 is TGCGCCAGCAGCTTGGAGCCGACAGCTAACTATGGCTACACCTTC. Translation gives CASSLEPTANYGYTF.

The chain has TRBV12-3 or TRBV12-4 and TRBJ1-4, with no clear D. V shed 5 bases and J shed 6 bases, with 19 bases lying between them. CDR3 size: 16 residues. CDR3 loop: CASSLYGLGQDEKLFF. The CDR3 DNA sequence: TGTGCCAGCAGTCTTTACGGACTCGGGCAGGATGAAAAACTGTTTTTT.

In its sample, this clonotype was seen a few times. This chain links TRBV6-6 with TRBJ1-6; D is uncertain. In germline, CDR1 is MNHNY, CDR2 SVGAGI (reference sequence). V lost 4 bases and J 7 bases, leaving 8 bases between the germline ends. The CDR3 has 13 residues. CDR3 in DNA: TGTGCCAGCAGTTTCAAGACAAATTCACCCCTCCACTTT. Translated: CASSFKTNSPLHF.

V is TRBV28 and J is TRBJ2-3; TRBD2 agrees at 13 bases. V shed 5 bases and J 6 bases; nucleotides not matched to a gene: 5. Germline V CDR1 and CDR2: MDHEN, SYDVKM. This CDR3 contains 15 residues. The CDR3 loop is CASSPQLAGGDTQYF. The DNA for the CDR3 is TGTGCCAGCAGTCCACAACTAGCGGGGGGGGATACGCAGTATTTT.

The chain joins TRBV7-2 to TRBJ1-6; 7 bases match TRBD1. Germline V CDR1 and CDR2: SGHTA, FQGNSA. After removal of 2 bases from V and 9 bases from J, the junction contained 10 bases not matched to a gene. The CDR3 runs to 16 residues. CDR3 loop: CASSLLEGAIGSPLHF. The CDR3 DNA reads TGTGCCAGCAGCTTATTGGAGGGGGCGATTGGTTCACCCCTCCACTTT. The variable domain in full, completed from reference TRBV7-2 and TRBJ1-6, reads GAGVSQSPSNKVTEKGKDVELRCDPISGHTALYWYRQSLGQGLEFLIYFQGNSAPDKSGLPSDRFSAERTGGSVSTLTIQRTQQEDSAVYLCASSLLEGAIGSPLHFGNGTRLTVT.

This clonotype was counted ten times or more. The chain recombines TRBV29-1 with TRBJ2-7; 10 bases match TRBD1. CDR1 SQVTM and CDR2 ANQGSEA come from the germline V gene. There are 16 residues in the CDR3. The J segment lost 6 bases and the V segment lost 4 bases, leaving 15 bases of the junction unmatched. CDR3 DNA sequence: TGCAGCGTTGTCCGGGACAGGGGAAGATTGGCTACCGAGCAGTACTTC. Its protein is CSVVRDRGRLATEQYF.

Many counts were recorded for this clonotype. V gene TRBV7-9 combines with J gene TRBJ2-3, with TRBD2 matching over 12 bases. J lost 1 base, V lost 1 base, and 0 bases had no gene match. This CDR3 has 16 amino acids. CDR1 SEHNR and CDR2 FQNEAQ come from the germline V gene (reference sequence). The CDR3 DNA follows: TGTGCCAGCAGCTTAGGGACTAGCGGGGGCACAGATACGCAGTATTTT. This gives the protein CASSLGTSGGTDTQYF.